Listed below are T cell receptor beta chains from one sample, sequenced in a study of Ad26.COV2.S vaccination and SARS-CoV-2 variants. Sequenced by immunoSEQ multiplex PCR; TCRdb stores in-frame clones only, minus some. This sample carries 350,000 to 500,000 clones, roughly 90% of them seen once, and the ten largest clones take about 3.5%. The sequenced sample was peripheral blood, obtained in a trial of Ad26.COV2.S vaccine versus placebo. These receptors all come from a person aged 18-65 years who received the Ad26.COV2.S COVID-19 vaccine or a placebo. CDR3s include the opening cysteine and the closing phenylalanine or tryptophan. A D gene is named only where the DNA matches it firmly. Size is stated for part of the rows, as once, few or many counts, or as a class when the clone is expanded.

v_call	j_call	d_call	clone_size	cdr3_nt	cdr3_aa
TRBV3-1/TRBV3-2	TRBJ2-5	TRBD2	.	TGTGCCAGTGGGACTAGCGGGGGGGTCCCGACCCAGTACTTC	CASGTSGGVPTQYF
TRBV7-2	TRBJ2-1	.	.	TGTGCCAGCAGCTTAGCCTTTGTGGGTTACAATGAGCAGTTCTTC	CASSLAFVGYNEQFF
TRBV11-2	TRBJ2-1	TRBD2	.	TGTGCCAGCAGCTTAGTTGCGGGGGGGCTGGTCAATGAGCAGTTCTTC	CASSLVAGGLVNEQFF
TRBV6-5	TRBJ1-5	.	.	TGTGCCAGCAGGAGGGGGTCAGGTCAGCCCCAGCATTTT	CASRRGSGQPQHF
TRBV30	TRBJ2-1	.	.	TGTGCCTGGGGCGCGGCGAACAATGAGCAGTTCTTC	CAWGAANNEQFF
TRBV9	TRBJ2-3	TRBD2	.	TGTGCCAGCAGCGTAGAGTCGCGCGGGGGACGCACAGATACGCAGTATTTT	CASSVESRGGRTDTQYF
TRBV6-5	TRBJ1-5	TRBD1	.	TGTGCCAGCAGGGAGGGGACAGGACTCAATCAGCCCCAGCATTTT	CASREGTGLNQPQHF
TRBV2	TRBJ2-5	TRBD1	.	TGTGCCAGCAGTCCCGGACAGGGGGTCCAAGAGACCCAGTACTTC	CASSPGQGVQETQYF
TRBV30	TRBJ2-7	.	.	TGTGCCTGGAGCCCCTCAGGGTATGAGCAGTACTTC	CAWSPSGYEQYF
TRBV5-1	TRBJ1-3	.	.	TGCGCCAGCAGTTCCGGCCTCTCTGGAAACACCATATATTTT	CASSSGLSGNTIYF
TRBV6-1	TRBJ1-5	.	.	TGTGCCAGCAGTGAACAGGGGCGACAGCCCCAGCATTTT	CASSEQGRQPQHF
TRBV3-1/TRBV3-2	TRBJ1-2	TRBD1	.	TGTGCCAGCAGCCAGTTACAGGGGATGTCCTATGGCTACACCTTC	CASSQLQGMSYGYTF
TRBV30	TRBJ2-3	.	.	TGTGCCTGGAGTCCAGGTCTGGCAGATACGCAGTATTTT	CAWSPGLADTQYF
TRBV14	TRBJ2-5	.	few	TGTGCCAGCAGCCAAGATTTGGGGAGCCAAGAGACCCAGTACTTC	CASSQDLGSQETQYF
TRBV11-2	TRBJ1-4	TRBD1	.	TGTGCCAGCAGCTCCTTACAGGGGGTCGGTGAAAAACTGTTTTTT	CASSSLQGVGEKLFF
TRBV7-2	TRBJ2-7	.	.	TGTGCCAGCAGCCCTAGACGGAAGAGCGAGCAGTACTTC	CASSPRRKSEQYF
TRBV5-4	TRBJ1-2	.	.	TGTGCCAGCAGCTTGGTAGGGCAGGGAGTCCTCTATGGCTACACCTTC	CASSLVGQGVLYGYTF
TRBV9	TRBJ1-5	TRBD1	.	TGTGCCAGCAGCGCTACGGACAGGCAAAATCAGCCCCAGCATTTT	CASSATDRQNQPQHF
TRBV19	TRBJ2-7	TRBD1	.	TGTGCCAGTAGGACGACAGGGAATGGGGGCGAGCAGTACTTC	CASRTTGNGGEQYF
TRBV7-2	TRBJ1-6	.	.	TGTGCCAGCAGCTTAGGGGAGGGTACGGGCTATAATTCACCCCTCCACTTT	CASSLGEGTGYNSPLHF
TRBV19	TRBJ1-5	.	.	TGTGCCAGTAGTTCGAGGGCCAACTTTATGGCTTACCACTATAGCAATCAGCCCCAGCATTTT	CASSSRANFMAYHYSNQPQHF
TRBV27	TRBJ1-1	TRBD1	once	TGTGCCAGCAGTAACCGAGGGGGGCAGGGGGCGCCGGGCACTGAAGCTTTCTTT	CASSNRGGQGAPGTEAFF